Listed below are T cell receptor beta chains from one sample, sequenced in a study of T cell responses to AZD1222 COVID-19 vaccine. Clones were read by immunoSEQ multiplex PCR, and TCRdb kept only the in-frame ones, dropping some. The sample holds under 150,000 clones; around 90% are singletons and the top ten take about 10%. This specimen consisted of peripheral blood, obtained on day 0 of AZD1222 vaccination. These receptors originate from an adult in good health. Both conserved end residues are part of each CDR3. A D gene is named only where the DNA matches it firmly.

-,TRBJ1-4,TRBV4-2,TGTGCCAGCAGCCAAGTGAGCGGGCTAGGTGTTAATGAAAAACTGTTTTTT,CASSQVSGLGVNEKLFF
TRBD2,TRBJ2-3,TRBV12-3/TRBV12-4,TGTGCCAGCAGGGCGGGAGCTACAGATACGCAGTATTTT,CASRAGATDTQYF
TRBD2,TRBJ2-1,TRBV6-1,TGTGCCAGCAGTGAAGTAGCGGGCTACAATGAGCAGTTCTTC,CASSEVAGYNEQFF
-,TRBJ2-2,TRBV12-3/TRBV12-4,TGTGCCAGCAGTTCTAGGGACACCGGGGAGCTGTTTTTT,CASSSRDTGELFF
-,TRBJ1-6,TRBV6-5,TGTGCCAGCAGTTACATGACCGGGACCCTGACTCCCCTCCACTTT,CASSYMTGTLTPLHF
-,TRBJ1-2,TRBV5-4,TGTGCCAGCAGCCAAAACAGCAACTATGGCTACACCTTC,CASSQNSNYGYTF
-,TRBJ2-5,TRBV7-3,TGTGCCAGCAGCTTGCGAGGTGATACCGAGACCCAGTACTTC,CASSLRGDTETQYF
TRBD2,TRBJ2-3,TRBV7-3,TGTGCCAGCAGCTCTCGGACTAGCGGGAGGGATACACAGTATTTT,CASSSRTSGRDTQYF
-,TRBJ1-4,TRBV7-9,TGTGCCAGCAGCTTACTGGTAGGGGAAAAACTGTTTTTT,CASSLLVGEKLFF
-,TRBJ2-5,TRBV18,TGTGCCAGCTCACCAACGGCGGGAGAGACCCAGTACTTC,CASSPTAGETQYF
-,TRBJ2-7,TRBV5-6,TGTGCCAGCAGCTTTCTTGGGACGGCCTCTCTGGAGCAGTACTTC,CASSFLGTASLEQYF
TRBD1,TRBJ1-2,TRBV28,TGTGCCAGCAGTTCACATCTCGGGACAGTCTATGGCTACACCTTC,CASSSHLGTVYGYTF
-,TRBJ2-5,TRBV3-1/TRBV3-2,TGTGCCAGCAGCCAAGGAAGGGTGGAGACCCAGTACTTC,CASSQGRVETQYF
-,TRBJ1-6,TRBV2,TGTGCCAGTCACAGGGTGTCAAAATCACCCCTCCACTTT,CASHRVSKSPLHF